These 3 T cell receptor beta chains were sequenced from one sample in a study of shared clonotypes between healthy human individuals (dated by TCRdb to about 2020). CD8 naive samples were obtained by positive selection for CCR7 among CD45RO-negative cells, yielding a CD45RA+CCR7+ population from which TemRA cells were excluded. Library generation was performed with the immunoSEQ multiplex PCR assay. TCRdb mirrors the immuneACCESS table, restricted to in-frame sequences. Some clones are absent from its copies; in checked studies, under half trace to an unresolved V gene, and the reason for the others is unknown. The sample table lists hundreds of thousands of clones, 80% to 95% of them with a count of one. About 25% of the sample is in the top ten clones. Sequencing was performed on naive CD8+ T cells sorted from blood. This specimen's cell subset or site label, per the study, means: CD45RA+CCR7+. These receptors all stem from a young man in good health.

The chain is built from TRBV7-9 and TRBJ2-3; no definite D call. Germline CDR1 reads SEHNR; CDR2 reads FQNEAQ (reference sequence). Trimming removed 8 bases at V and 2 bases at J, with 20 bases between. The CDR3 contains 16 residues. This CDR3 reads CASFGEVNMVTDTQYF. For the CDR3, the DNA is TGTGCCAGCTTTGGCGAAGTGAATATGGTCACAGATACGCAGTATTTT.

The rearrangement links TRBV6-5 to TRBJ2-5; 7 bases map to TRBD1. V was pared by 0 bases and J by 5 bases, with 6 bases of the junction left unmatched. Looked up from germline, CDR1 is MNHEY and CDR2 is SVGAGI. This CDR3 comprises 15 residues. The CDR3 sequence is CASSYSVTGWETQYF. CDR3 nucleotides: TGTGCCAGCAGTTACTCGGTGACAGGGTGGGAGACCCAGTACTTC.

V is TRBV4-3 and J is TRBJ2-1; 9 nucleotides align to TRBD2. Germline CDR1 reads LGHNA; CDR2 reads YSLEER. Trimming took 1 base from V and 1 from J; bases not matched to a gene: 2. The CDR3 has 16 amino acids. CDR3 bases: TGCGCCAGCAGCCAAGCGGCGGGGGGGTCCTACAATGAGCAGTTCTTC. Residues: CASSQAAGGSYNEQFF.